This T cell receptor beta chain was observed in a study of blood T cell repertoires in COVID-19. The CDR3 loop spans 16 amino acids. Germline loops: CDR1 LNHDA, CDR2 SQIVND (reference sequence). The junction had 7 bases not matched to a gene; V was cut back by 6 bases and J by 4 bases. Profiling relied on immunoSEQ multiplex PCR, and the TCRdb table lists in-frame clones only, not all of them. The sample records 270,000 or so clones, about 85% being singletons. The receptor's source is a woman aged 50 to 60 who had been exposed to COVID-19. The V call is TRBV19, the J call TRBJ2-1; 12 nucleotides line up with TRBD2. Sequenced sample: PBMCs or T cells enriched from blood (not recorded which). CDR3 protein: CASSPLAGGLYNEQFF. The CDR3 DNA reads TGTGCCAGTAGCCCACTAGCGGGGGGATTATACAATGAGCAGTTCTTC.